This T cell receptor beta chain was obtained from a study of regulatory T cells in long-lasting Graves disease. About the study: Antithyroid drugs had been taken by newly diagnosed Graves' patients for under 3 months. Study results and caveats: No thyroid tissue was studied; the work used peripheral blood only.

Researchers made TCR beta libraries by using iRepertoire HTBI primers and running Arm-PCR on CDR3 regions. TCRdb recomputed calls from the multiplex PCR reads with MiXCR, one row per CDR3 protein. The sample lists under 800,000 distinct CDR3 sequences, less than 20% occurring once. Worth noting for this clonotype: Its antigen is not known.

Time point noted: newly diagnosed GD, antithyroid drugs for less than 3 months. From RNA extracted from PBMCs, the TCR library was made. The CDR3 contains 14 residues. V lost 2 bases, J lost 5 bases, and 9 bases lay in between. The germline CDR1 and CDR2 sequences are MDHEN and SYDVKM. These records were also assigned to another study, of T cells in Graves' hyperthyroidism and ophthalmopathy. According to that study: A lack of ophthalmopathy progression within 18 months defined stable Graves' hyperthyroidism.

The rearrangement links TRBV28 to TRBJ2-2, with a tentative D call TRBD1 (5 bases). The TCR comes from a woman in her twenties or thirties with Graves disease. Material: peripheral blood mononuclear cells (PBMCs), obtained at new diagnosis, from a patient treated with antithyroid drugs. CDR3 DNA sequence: TGTGCCAGCAGTTTAGCAGGGAAGACCGGGGAGCTGTTTTTT. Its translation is CASSLAGKTGELFF.